These 8 T cell receptor beta chains were all obtained from the same sample, sequenced in a study of blood T cell repertoires in COVID-19. Some clones are missing from TCRdb's copy, which holds only in-frame ones; the method was immunoSEQ multiplex PCR. Altogether approximately 100,000 clones are present, 86% being singletons, with the ten largest covering roughly 25%. Specimen: peripheral blood. The receptors were sampled from a human donor in a cohort sampled during active COVID-19.

The chain uses TRBV2 and TRBJ2-5; D is possibly TRBD2 (5 bases). Per the germline V gene, CDR1 is SNHLY and CDR2 is FYNNEI. The V and J ends lost 11 bases and 5 bases respectively, with 12 bases between them. The CDR3 contains 11 residues. The CDR3 DNA reads TGTGCCGGAGCGGCTAGCGAGACCCAGTACTTC. Translated: CAGAASETQYF.

The chain uses TRBV6-2 or TRBV6-3 and TRBJ1-2, with 9 bases lining up with TRBD1. V lost 6 bases to trimming and J lost 2 bases; unmatched junction nucleotides: 13. CDR1 and CDR2 from the germline V gene are MNHEY and SVGEGT. The CDR3 consists of 17 residues. The CDR3 DNA reads TGTGCCAGCAGCCCTGGGACAGGGCAACCTAAAAACTATGGCTACACCTTC. This encodes CASSPGTGQPKNYGYTF.

The chain joins TRBV6-5 to TRBJ1-2; tentatively, D is TRBD1 (5 bases). Germline V gene sequence: CDR1 MNHEY, CDR2 SVGAGI. V shed 10 bases and J shed 5 bases, with 11 bases lying between them. The CDR3 has 11 residues. CDR3 sequence: CAMDIGYGYTF. The DNA for the CDR3 is TGTGCCATGGACATAGGGTATGGCTACACCTTC.

The chain employs TRBV19 and TRBJ2-1; 7 bases align to TRBD1. V was clipped by 0 bases and J by 7 bases; unmatched bases: 0. The germline CDR1 and CDR2 sequences are LNHDA and SQIVND (reference sequence). The CDR3 has 13 amino acids. The DNA of the CDR3 is TGTGCCAGTAGTATAGACAGGGGGAATGAGCAGTTCTTC. This gives the protein CASSIDRGNEQFF.

The V gene is TRBV10-3, the J gene TRBJ2-3, with 12 bases identical to TRBD2. This CDR3 has 15 residues. Looked up from germline, CDR1 is ENHRY and CDR2 is SYGVKD. With 6 bases clipped from V and 5 bases from J, the junction kept 6 bases outside the gene matches. The DNA for the CDR3 is TGTGCCATCAGGGTACTAGCGGGGGGCGTAGATACGCAGTATTTT. Translated: CAIRVLAGGVDTQYF.

The V gene is TRBV5-4, the J gene TRBJ2-2; tentative D call: TRBD1 (6 bases). CDR1 and CDR2 (germline): SGHNT, YYREEE (reference sequence). V was cut by 3 bases and J by 3 bases, with 15 bases left in between. The CDR3 is 16 residues long. The chain's CDR3 is CASSSLGRTDTGELFF. DNA of the CDR3: TGTGCCAGCAGCTCATTAGGACGGACAGACACCGGGGAGCTGTTTTTT.

V gene TRBV3-1 (or the pseudogene TRBV3-2) combines with J gene TRBJ2-5, with 9 bases that match TRBD2. This CDR3 comprises 15 residues. The germline V gene encodes CDR1 LGHDT and CDR2 YNNKEL (reference sequence). The junction had 6 bases not matched to a gene; V was cut back by 4 bases and J by 3 bases. This CDR3 is CASSRRLAEEETQYF. The DNA of the CDR3 is TGTGCCAGCAGCCGCCGACTAGCGGAAGAAGAGACCCAGTACTTC.

The chain uses TRBV5-1 and TRBJ2-7; the D gene is possibly TRBD2 (6 bases). With 6 bases removed from V and 7 bases from J, the gap between germline ends came to 23 bases. The CDR3 is 15 residues long. The germline V gene encodes CDR1 SGHRS and CDR2 YFSETQ. CDR3 loop: CASTQTGGLGVEQYF. CDR3 DNA: TGCGCCAGCACCCAAACCGGGGGTCTTGGAGTGGAGCAGTACTTC.